One sample yielded the 23 T cell receptor beta chains listed below, sequenced in a study of cytomegalovirus exposure and HLA in healthy donors. Both 60 Vbeta primers and 13 Jbeta primers went into the PCR. Repertoires were generated with immunoSEQ multiplex PCR, while TCRdb's copy carries only in-frame clones and drops some. The table has about 97,000 clones, roughly four fifths seen once. The specimen sequenced was PBMCs. The receptors derive from a man between 40 and 49 years old in good health and CMV-seronegative.

The chain joins TRBV29-1 to TRBJ2-2; weak D call: TRBD2 (6 bases). The CDR3 runs 12 residues. V dropped 4 bases and J dropped 5 bases, with 8 bases sitting between them. Germline V lookup: CDR1 SQVTM, CDR2 ANQGSEA. CDR3 residues: CSVVGGTGELFF. CDR3 DNA sequence: TGCAGCGTTGTGGGGGGAACCGGGGAGCTGTTTTTT.

The chain has TRBV18 and TRBJ2-7, with D possibly matching TRBD2 (5 bases). CDR3 size: 14 residues. V lost 0 bases, J lost 5 bases, and 11 bases lay in between. CDR1 is KGHSH, CDR2 LQKENI, per germline. The CDR3 reads CASSPPGPGDEQYF. The CDR3, as DNA: TGTGCCAGCTCACCACCCGGACCCGGGGACGAGCAGTACTTC.

Turning to this clone: Distinct nucleotide sequences in the sample also encode this CDR3. The chain employs TRBV5-4 and TRBJ1-5; 11 nucleotides line up with TRBD1. CDR3 length: 18 residues. Germline trimming cut 0 bases from V and 6 bases from J; bases unmatched to any gene: 11. Per the germline V gene, CDR1 is SGHNT and CDR2 is YYREEE (reference sequence). CDR3 nucleotides: TGTGCCAGCAGCTTGGTACCCCTCTGGACAGGGGGCGGTCAGCCCCAGCATTTT. Amino acid sequence: CASSLVPLWTGGGQPQHF.

The chain joins TRBV2 to TRBJ2-7; the D gene is possibly TRBD2 (7 bases). Deletions cut 4 bases from V and 0 bases from J, with 13 bases between. The CDR3 runs to 15 residues. CDR1 and CDR2 from the germline V gene are SNHLY and FYNNEI. The CDR3 sequence: CASSARGPRSYEQYF. The CDR3 DNA is TGTGCCAGCAGTGCGCGGGGGCCCCGCTCCTACGAGCAGTACTTC.

The chain is built from TRBV5-1 and TRBJ2-5; D possibly corresponds to TRBD2 (6 bases). Germline CDR1 and CDR2: SGHRS and YFSETQ. Trimming removed 4 bases from V and 1 base from J, with 8 bases in between. The CDR3 is 13 residues long. The CDR3 spells CASSGEAQETQYF. The CDR3 DNA reads as TGCGCCAGCAGCGGGGAGGCCCAAGAGACCCAGTACTTC.

The CDR3 DNA follows: TGTGCCAGCGTTGGGGGAGCGGGGAAAGAGACCCAGTACTTC. The encoded protein is CASVGGAGKETQYF. This chain uses TRBV5-6 with TRBJ2-5; 7 bases align to TRBD2. Germline V CDR1 and CDR2: SGHDT, YYEEEE. This CDR3 comprises 14 residues. V lost 7 bases to trimming and J lost 3 bases; unmatched junction nucleotides: 9.

V is TRBV30 and J is TRBJ2-7; 8 bases line up with TRBD1. CDR3 length: 14 amino acids. V dropped 2 bases and J dropped 0; count of bases not matched to a gene: 3. The germline V gene encodes CDR1 GTSNPN and CDR2 SVGIG (reference sequence). This CDR3 is CAWSFTGGSYEQYF. The CDR3 DNA reads TGTGCCTGGAGTTTTACAGGGGGCTCCTACGAGCAGTACTTC.

This chain uses TRBV2 with TRBJ2-7; D remains ambiguous. The V end lost 3 bases, the J end lost 2 bases, and 14 bases lay between the germline ends. Germline V gene data show CDR1 as SNHLY and CDR2 as FYNNEI. The CDR3 length is 15 residues. CDR3 sequence (DNA): TGTGCCAGCAGTGATTCCCTTACCTTAGCCTACGAGCAGTACTTC. It yields the protein CASSDSLTLAYEQYF.

The rearrangement links TRBV6-5 to TRBJ2-5, with a tentative D call TRBD2 (6 bases). The CDR3 covers 14 residues. Trimming shortened V by 0 bases and J by 4 bases, and 9 bases separated the two germline ends. The germline V gene has CDR1 MNHEY and CDR2 SVGAGI. CDR3 nucleotide sequence: TGTGCCAGCAGTTACTCGGAGGGATTAGAGACCCAGTACTTC. Translating gives CASSYSEGLETQYF.

This clone is medium-sized by share. The J gene is TRBJ1-1, the V gene TRBV2; no clear D. Deletions cut 7 bases from V and 3 bases from J, with 9 bases between. Germline lookup yields CDR1 SNHLY and CDR2 FYNNEI. This CDR3 comprises 12 residues. DNA for the CDR3: TGTGCCAGCACAACAGAGCACACTGAAGCTTTCTTT. Translated: CASTTEHTEAFF.

The chain has TRBV7-5 and TRBJ2-3; the D call of TRBD1 is as the table states it, not checked on the DNA. TRBV7-5 is reported as a pseudogene. The CDR3 is 17 amino acids. CDR3 sequence reads: CVRSLINRNNTTDTQYF. CDR3 DNA: TGTGTCAGAAGCTTAATTAACAGGAATAATACGACAGATACGCAGTATTTT.

The chain couples TRBV2 to TRBJ1-1; no clear D gene. V lost 3 bases, J lost 4 bases, and 12 bases lay in between. CDR1 is SNHLY and CDR2 is FYNNEI in the germline V gene. CDR3 length equals 14 residues. The CDR3 DNA is TGTGCCAGCAGTGAGGGCAGGTTACCCACTGAAGCTTTCTTT. It translates to CASSEGRLPTEAFF.

This clone was seen a few times. The chain joins TRBV19 to TRBJ2-6; tentative D call: TRBD2 (5 bases). The ends were cut back, 3 bases at V and 3 bases at J, with 12 bases in the middle. Germline V CDR1 and CDR2: LNHDA, SQIVND (reference sequence). This CDR3 has 16 residues. CDR3 in DNA: TGTGCCAGTAGTATTGGCCGGGGAGATGGGGCCAACGTCCTGACTTTC. It is translated as CASSIGRGDGANVLTF.

CDR3 in amino acids: CASSEVEGGPYGYTF. CDR3 nucleotides: TGTGCCAGCAGTGAAGTGGAGGGTGGACCCTATGGCTACACCTTC. The chain combines TRBV6-1 with TRBJ1-2; D unresolved. The CDR3 length is 15 residues. Germline V gene data show CDR1 as MNHNS and CDR2 as SASEGT. V lost 1 base and J lost 4, with 13 bases in between.

This chain connects TRBV5-8 to TRBJ2-1, with D maybe TRBD2 (5 bases). The CDR3 totals 16 residues. Trimming pared 0 bases from V and 8 bases from J, leaving 18 bases between. Germline CDR1 and CDR2: SGHTS and YDEGEE. The CDR3 DNA is TGTGCCAGCAGCTTGGGTATCGGACTCCAAGCCGATGAGCAGTTCTTC. The encoded protein is CASSLGIGLQADEQFF.

The chain couples TRBV5-1 to TRBJ2-5, with 9 bases identical to TRBD1. Germline CDR1 SGHRS, CDR2 YFSETQ. The CDR3 loop spans 14 amino acids. The J segment lost 4 bases and the V segment lost 4 bases, leaving 5 bases of the junction unmatched. The CDR3 coding sequence is TGCGCCAGCAGCGCGGCACAGGGGGCAGAGACCCAGTACTTC. Protein sequence: CASSAAQGAETQYF.

The rearrangement uses TRBV6-1 and TRBJ2-5, with TRBD2 matching over 12 bases. The V gene's germline CDR1 is MNHNS and CDR2 SASEGT. The CDR3 runs 17 residues. With 4 bases clipped from V and 5 bases from J, the junction kept 11 bases outside the gene matches. The CDR3 loop is CASSAPLLAGGRETQYF. The CDR3 coding sequence is TGTGCCAGCAGTGCCCCGTTACTAGCGGGGGGCCGGGAGACCCAGTACTTC.

This rearrangement joins TRBV5-1 to TRBJ1-5; no clear D. CDR1 and CDR2 (germline): SGHRS, YFSETQ. V gave up 0 bases and J gave up 6 bases, with 7 bases separating them. CDR3 length: 13 amino acids. The CDR3 loop is CASSLGYGQPQHF. The CDR3 DNA is TGCGCCAGCAGCTTGGGTTACGGTCAGCCCCAGCATTTT.

The V gene is TRBV5-1, the J gene TRBJ1-6; D call uncertain. Germline V CDR1 and CDR2: SGHRS, YFSETQ. The CDR3 length is 16 residues. V lost 5 bases, J lost 0 bases, and 12 bases lay in between. CDR3 nucleotide sequence: TGCGCCAGCAGTCCACTAAGTACCTCCTATAATTCACCCCTCCACTTT. Protein sequence: CASSPLSTSYNSPLHF.

This clone showed up just once. The chain recombines TRBV2 with TRBJ2-7, with 9 nucleotides matching TRBD1. CDR3 length: 15 amino acids. Looked up from germline, CDR1 is SNHLY and CDR2 is FYNNEI. Trimming removed 7 bases from V and 2 bases from J; junction bases left unmatched: 9. The chain's CDR3 is CASTSRTGAPYEQYF. CDR3 nucleotides: TGTGCCAGCACGAGCCGGACAGGGGCCCCCTACGAGCAGTACTTC.

Only a few counts were recorded for this clone. The V call is TRBV6-5, the J call TRBJ1-1, with 7 bases matching TRBD1. The germline CDR1 and CDR2 sequences are MNHEY and SVGAGI. V lost 0 bases, J lost 10 bases, and 11 bases stayed unmatched. CDR3 length equals 15 residues. The CDR3 region is CASSYSGARGRVAFF. As DNA, the CDR3 is TGTGCCAGCAGTTACTCGGGGGCGAGGGGGCGCGTAGCTTTCTTT.

This chain connects TRBV25-1 to TRBJ1-3, with D tentatively TRBD1 (5 bases). Germline V lookup: CDR1 MGHDK, CDR2 SYGVNS. Between the trimmed V and J ends, which lost 4 bases and 0 bases, there was a span of 7 bases. CDR3 length equals 14 residues. CDR3 sequence: CASSGQSSGNTIYF. The DNA for the CDR3 is TGTGCCAGCAGTGGACAGAGCTCTGGAAACACCATATATTTT.

Remarks on this clone: Other DNA sequences in this specimen translate into the identical CDR3. The chain combines TRBV4-1 with TRBJ1-4, with 7 positions matching TRBD1. This CDR3 has 15 residues. Germline V gene sequence: CDR1 MGHRA, CDR2 YSYEKL. Trimming took 0 bases from V and 8 from J; bases not matched to a gene: 6. CDR3 sequence reads: CASSQEGTGDEKLFF. Here the CDR3 DNA reads TGCGCCAGCAGCCAAGAAGGCACAGGGGACGAAAAACTGTTTTTT.